This T cell receptor beta chain was identified during a study of T cells after yellow fever vaccination. As concerns this clonotype: What it binds is not known.

Points from the study as a whole: Weaker overall was a secondary response that nonetheless peaked faster, on day 5 versus 15.

TCRdb passed the 5' RACE reads through MiXCR, listing each CDR3 protein once. The profile shows fewer than 350,000 distinct CDR3 sequences, 8.7% of them singletons. Sequencing was performed on PBMCs, taken on the day of the first yellow fever vaccination. The TCR originated in a man aged 18-30 years who received the YFV17D yellow fever vaccine.

This CDR3 reads CASSDRRAEAFF. The CDR3 coding sequence is TGTGCCAGCAGTGATCGAAGGGCTGAAGCTTTCTTT. This chain connects TRBV2 to TRBJ1-1; D remains ambiguous. The germline V gene encodes CDR1 SNHLY and CDR2 FYNNEI. This CDR3 has 12 residues. V was pared by 3 bases and J by 6 bases, with 8 bases between.